Described below is a single TCR beta chain sequence and its context. This sample was included in a study of STAT5B mutations in CD4+ large granular lymphocyte leukemia. Original methodology: Lowest detectable productive clonotype frequency was 2.59 x 10-5. Method: immunoSEQ multiplex PCR; TCRdb's copy keeps in-frame clones and lacks some. That table supplies the V and J calls and clone size; D and trimming were determined from the DNA. This sample yields about 30,000 clones, of which 65% to 80% are seen a single time; roughly 2% belongs to the top ten. After removal of 6 bases from V and 0 bases from J, the junction contained 7 bases not matched to a gene. The CDR3 contains 16 residues. Germline values: CDR1 KGHSH, CDR2 LQKENI.

The sequence was collected from a human donor in good health. Sequenced material: CD4+ T cells from blood buffy coats. The V call is TRBV18, the J call TRBJ2-4, with 8 bases lining up with TRBD1. The CDR3 region is CASSPGQGVAKNIQYF. CDR3 sequence (DNA): TGTGCCAGCTCCCCTGGACAGGGAGTAGCCAAAAACATTCAGTACTTC.